This T cell receptor beta chain appears in the sequencing data of a study of T cell clonotyping in hematopoietic cell transplantation (dated by TCRdb to 2020 to 2023). General notes on the study: In the study, around 130 blood samples were gathered from 35 consecutive transplant recipients and their related donors. Patients were recruited between late 2015 and January 2017 and followed until late 2020 or death. What the work shows at the level of the full study, not this receptor alone: Donor and pretransplant recipient Inverse Simpson Index values predicted broader posttransplant TCR repertoire diversity. Only a small fraction of recipient repertoires overlapped donor repertoires, with over 95% appearing de novo at the given depth. The sample size was limited, and because cells were not sorted, the contributions of CD4 and CD8 repertoires could not be separated. After transplant, TCR diversity in recipients dropped, and pathologically expanded clonotypes increased progressively from day 30 to day 180.

A remark on this clone: Its antigen is currently not known. It has no much larger one-base neighbor in the sample; base qualities were not kept.

The label giving this sample's time point can be read as: 30 days after allo-HCT. Blood samples were obtained from recipients approximately 28 days before transplant and at days 30, 100 and 180 after transplant. Nuclei Lysis Solution was used to extract genomic DNA from fresh or cryopreserved unfractionated peripheral blood mononuclear cells. Measured from the cysteine to the phenylalanine, the CDR3 is 15 residues long. The retained sequence is limited to the CDR3, 45 bases, with the frame set at the first base. The germline V gene provides CDR1 ENHRY and CDR2 SYGVKD. The junction shows trimming of 10 bases on V and 0 bases on J, plus 18 bases between the germline ends. With the immunoSEQ assay, which is a bias-controlled multiplex PCR relying on V- and J-specific primers, TCR beta CDR3 regions were amplified from genomic DNA. In a second PCR step, a proprietary barcode and Illumina adapter sequences were attached to the CDR3 amplicons. An Illumina MiSeq instrument was used to sequence the CDR3 libraries. As for the authors' bioinformatics: immunoSEQ Analyzer 3.0 was used for export and quality control, with R Bioconductor and Immunarch used for downstream analyses. Only productive rearrangements within the normalized downsampled data set were used in the calculation of repertoire metrics. Clonotypes larger than 5 templates in the normalized cohort were defined as pathologically expanded. Repertoire diversity was measured with the Inverse Simpson Index. To capture all clonotypes, CMV-specificity analyses were performed on the non-normalized data set. TCRdb holds this immuneACCESS table with in-frame rearrangements only. Some clones are missing; in checked studies, unresolved V genes explain under half, and the rest has no known cause. V and J calls and clone size are given by that table; D and trimming were obtained from the DNA. The sample table records about 9,600 clones; around four fifths of these occur just once. The ten largest make up under 9.5% of the sample.

Here the chain combines TRBV10-3 and TRBJ1-1; the best D guess is TRBD1, with 6 bases matching. Sequences were derived from PBMCs, sampled 30 days after allogeneic stem cell transplant. This TCR derives from a female patient aged 40-49 years who had an allogeneic stem cell transplant from a related donor, so T cells may come from the graft donor. Some clones in this sample may be carry-over from other donors' samples. The nucleotides read TGTGCCAGCACCGGACAGAGCACAATGAACACTGAAGCTTTCTTT. Translated, it gives CASTGQSTMNTEAFF.